These 16 T cell receptor beta chains came from one sample sequenced in a study of shared clonotypes between healthy human individuals. The data were produced by immunoSEQ multiplex PCR, yet TCRdb's version contains in-frame clones alone and is incomplete. The table lists 95,000 to 120,000 clones, around 68% of them singletons. The sample comprised memory CD8+ T cells sorted from blood. Described subset: CD45RO+ cells pooled with CCR7-negative TemRA cells. These TCRs come from a woman aged 25-40 years in good health.

This chain connects TRBV7-9 to TRBJ2-7, with a weak D call TRBD2 (5 bases). Germline lookup yields CDR1 SEHNR and CDR2 FQNEAQ (reference sequence). This CDR3 region has 12 residues. Trimming removed 8 bases from V and 4 bases from J, with 12 bases in between. CDR3 DNA sequence: TGTGCCAGCGAGGGATCAGAGTACGAGCAGTACTTC. Amino acid sequence: CASEGSEYEQYF.

This chain joins TRBV19 and TRBJ1-1; 10 nucleotides agree with TRBD1. The CDR3 spans 15 residues. Unmatched junction bases numbered 6, after V lost 7 bases and J lost 1 base. Germline CDR1 and CDR2: LNHDA and SQIVND (reference sequence). The CDR3 loop reads CASTARQGANTEAFF. In nucleotides, the CDR3 is TGTGCCAGTACCGCCCGACAGGGGGCGAACACTGAAGCTTTCTTT. The whole variable domain, filled in from reference TRBV19 and TRBJ1-1, reads DGGITQSPKYLFRKEGQNVTLSCEQNLNHDAMYWYRQDPGQGLRLIYYSQIVNDFQKGDIAEGYSVSREKKESFPLTVTSAQKNPTAFYLCASTARQGANTEAFFGQGTRLTVV.

The chain has TRBV7-8 and TRBJ1-1, with 7 bases matching TRBD1. From germline, CDR1 is SGHVS and CDR2 FQNEAQ. V lost 6 bases to trimming and J lost 4 bases; unmatched junction nucleotides: 11. CDR3 length equals 15 residues. The CDR3 coding sequence is TGTGCCAGCAGACCAATTCGACAGGGAAGCACTGAAGCTTTCTTT. The encoded protein is CASRPIRQGSTEAFF.

This chain joins TRBV6-6 and TRBJ1-2; D is possibly TRBD1 (5 bases). The germline V gene has CDR1 MNHNY and CDR2 SVGAGI (reference sequence). V lost 6 bases and J lost 8, with 16 bases in between. The CDR3 consists of 13 residues. This CDR3 reads CASSHTRPGGYTF. The CDR3 bases are TGTGCCAGCAGCCACACCCGTCCAGGGGGCTACACCTTC.

This clone was detected many times. This sequence joins TRBV1 and TRBJ1-2; TRBD1, the D gene given by the table, was not confirmed from the DNA. TRBV1 is annotated as a pseudogene. The CDR3 runs 16 residues. The CDR3 reads CTSSQGDRGIDYGYTF. DNA of the CDR3: TGCACCAGCAGCCAAGGGGACAGGGGAATTGACTATGGCTACACCTTC.

The V and J genes are TRBV19 and TRBJ2-3, with 12 positions matching TRBD2. V gave up 2 bases and J gave up 1 base; unmatched junction bases: 7. Germline V gene data show CDR1 as LNHDA and CDR2 as SQIVND (reference sequence). The CDR3 spans 18 residues. The CDR3 reads CASSIRLAGVVGTDTQYF. The CDR3 DNA reads TGTGCCAGTAGTATAAGACTAGCGGGAGTAGTCGGCACAGATACGCAGTATTTT.

This CDR3 reads CASADVSNTGELFF. CDR3 nucleotides: TGTGCCAGCGCGGACGTATCGAACACCGGGGAGCTGTTTTTT. The gene calls are TRBV27 and TRBJ2-2, with D unresolved. This CDR3 region has 14 residues. V was cut by 8 bases and J by 0 bases, with 10 bases left in between. The V gene's germline CDR1 is MNHEY and CDR2 SMNVEV (reference sequence).

The chain carries TRBV5-1 and TRBJ2-1; weak D call: TRBD2 (6 bases). The ends were cut back, 4 bases at V and 3 bases at J, with 14 bases in the middle. Germline-derived CDR1 and CDR2 are SGHRS and YFSETQ. The CDR3 consists of 15 residues. As DNA, the CDR3 is TGCGCCAGCAGCCGATCCTCTAGCGTCTACAATGAGCAGTTCTTC. Translation gives CASSRSSSVYNEQFF. Full variable domain (rest looked up from reference TRBV5-1 and TRBJ2-1): KAGVTQTPRYLIKTRGQQVTLSCSPISGHRSVSWYQQTPGQGLQFLFEYFSETQRNKGNFPGRFSGRQFSNSRSEMNVSTLELGDSALYLCASSRSSSVYNEQFFGPGTRLTVL.

The rearrangement links TRBV18 to TRBJ2-2; TRBD2 agrees at 12 bases. The J segment lost 3 bases and the V segment lost 5 bases, leaving 7 bases of the junction unmatched. Germline loops: CDR1 KGHSH, CDR2 LQKENI. This CDR3 has 17 amino acids. DNA of the CDR3: TGTGCCAGCTCAACGACTAGCGGGAGTCGGTACACCGGGGAGCTGTTTTTT. Translated, it gives CASSTTSGSRYTGELFF.

V gene TRBV6-6 combines with J gene TRBJ1-4; 11 bases agree with TRBD1. Germline V gene lookup returns CDR1 MNHNY and CDR2 SVGAGI (reference sequence). This CDR3 contains 15 residues. V was clipped by 3 bases and J by 7 bases; unmatched bases: 4. In nucleotides, the CDR3 is TGTGCCAGCAGTTATCCGGGACAGGGGGGTGAAAAACTGTTTTTT. Translation: CASSYPGQGGEKLFF.

The chain is built from TRBV7-9 and TRBJ2-7, with no clear D. The CDR3 has 16 residues. The V gene's germline CDR1 is SEHNR and CDR2 FQNEAQ (reference sequence). Trimming took off 1 base at V and 2 bases at J, with 15 bases between the two ends. The CDR3 region has the DNA TGTGCCAGCAGCTTAGTGTTAGAGAGGTTCGCCTACGAGCAGTACTTC. This translates into CASSLVLERFAYEQYF. The whole variable domain, filled in from reference TRBV7-9 and TRBJ2-7, reads DTGVSQNPRHKITKRGQNVTFRCDPISEHNRLYWYRQTLGQGPEFLTYFQNEAQLEKSRLLSDRFSAERPKGSFSTLEIQRTEQGDSAMYLCASSLVLERFAYEQYFGPGTRLTVT.

This clone showed up many times. The sample contains more than one DNA sequence encoding this CDR3. The chain is built from TRBV4-1 and TRBJ2-1; tentatively, D is TRBD2 (7 bases). With 1 base removed from V and 14 bases from J, the gap between germline ends came to 9 bases. CDR1 is MGHRA and CDR2 is YSYEKL in the germline V gene. The CDR3 has 11 amino acids. The CDR3 is CASSQGGGEFF. DNA for the CDR3: TGCGCCAGCAGCCAAGGAGGGGGGGAGTTCTTC.

The rearrangement uses TRBV23-1 and TRBJ2-7; 8 nucleotides line up with TRBD2. TRBV23-1 is classed as an ORF, of uncertain function. The CDR3 consists of 12 residues. J lost 5 bases, V lost 8 bases, and 5 bases had no gene match. CDR3 in amino acids: CASGFSGNEQYF. CDR3 nucleotides: TGCGCCAGCGGCTTTAGCGGGAACGAGCAGTACTTC.

The chain has TRBV25-1 and TRBJ1-5; D is ambiguous. This CDR3 comprises 14 residues. Trimming cost V 3 bases and J 3 bases, with 9 bases left between them. CDR1 and CDR2 from the germline V gene are MGHDK and SYGVNS. The CDR3 nucleotides read TGTGCCAGCAGTGATTCGAGTAACAATCAGCCCCAGCATTTT. As protein: CASSDSSNNQPQHF.

There are many counts of this clone. J is TRBJ1-5 and V is TRBV6-5, with D possibly TRBD1 on 5 matching bases. The CDR3 contains 14 residues. V gave up 3 bases and J gave up 3 bases, with 9 bases separating them. From germline, CDR1 is MNHEY and CDR2 SVGAGI. The CDR3 loop is CASSYQGPNQPQHF. Written as DNA, the CDR3 is TGTGCCAGCAGTTATCAGGGCCCCAATCAGCCCCAGCATTTT.

This rearrangement joins TRBV28 to TRBJ1-1, with a tentative D call TRBD1 (5 bases). The CDR3 is 13 residues long. Trimming took 4 bases from V and 3 from J, leaving 9 bases between them. Germline assignment: CDR1 MDHEN and CDR2 SYDVKM. CDR3 sequence (DNA): TGTGCCAGCAGTTGGGTAGGGGACACTGAAGCTTTCTTT. Protein: CASSWVGDTEAFF. The full variable domain, in which reference TRBV28 and TRBJ1-1 provide the parts outside the CDR3, is DVKVTQSSRYLVKRTGEKVFLECVQDMDHENMFWYRQDPGLGLRLIYFSYDVKMKEKGDIPEGYSVSREKKERFSLILESASTNQTSMYLCASSWVGDTEAFFGQGTRLTVV.